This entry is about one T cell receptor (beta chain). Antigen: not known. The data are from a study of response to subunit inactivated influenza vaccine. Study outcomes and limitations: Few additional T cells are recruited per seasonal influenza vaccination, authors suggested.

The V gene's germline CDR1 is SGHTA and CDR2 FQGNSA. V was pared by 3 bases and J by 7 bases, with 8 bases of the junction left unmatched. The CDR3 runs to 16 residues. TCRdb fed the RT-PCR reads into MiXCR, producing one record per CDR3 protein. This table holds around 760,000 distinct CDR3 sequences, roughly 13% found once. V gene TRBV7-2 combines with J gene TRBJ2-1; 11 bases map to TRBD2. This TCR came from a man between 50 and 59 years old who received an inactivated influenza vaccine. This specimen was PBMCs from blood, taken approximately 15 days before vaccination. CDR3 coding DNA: TGTGCCAGCAGCTTGGCTGTTAGGACTAGCGGGAATGAGCAGTTCTTC. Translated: CASSLAVRTSGNEQFF.